This T cell receptor (beta chain) came from a study of blood T cell repertoires in COVID-19. Turning to the study itself: Sites in the United States, Italy and Spain provided acute and convalescent COVID-19 samples. From T cells, B-cell-depleted T cells, or PBMCs came the material, which was cDNA or gDNA.

The CDR3 has 12 amino acids. V was clipped by 4 bases and J by 8 bases, with 9 bases between them. The germline V gene encodes CDR1 SEHNR and CDR2 FQNEAQ (reference sequence). Original methodology: Counts of nucleated cells, estimated from reference gene primer amplification, were obtained. TCRdb's table, derived via immunoSEQ multiplex PCR, lists solely in-frame clones and lacks some. That table gives V, J and clone size, and the DNA gave D and trimming. The sample has roughly 240,000 clones; 70% to 90% are singletons. The sample consisted of peripheral blood. The receptor was derived from a man in his 60s who had recovered from COVID-19. The chain uses TRBV7-9 and TRBJ2-4; possibly TRBD1 for D (6 bases). The CDR3 is CASSSGQDIQYF. CDR3 sequence (DNA): TGTGCCAGCAGCTCGGGACAAGACATTCAGTACTTC.